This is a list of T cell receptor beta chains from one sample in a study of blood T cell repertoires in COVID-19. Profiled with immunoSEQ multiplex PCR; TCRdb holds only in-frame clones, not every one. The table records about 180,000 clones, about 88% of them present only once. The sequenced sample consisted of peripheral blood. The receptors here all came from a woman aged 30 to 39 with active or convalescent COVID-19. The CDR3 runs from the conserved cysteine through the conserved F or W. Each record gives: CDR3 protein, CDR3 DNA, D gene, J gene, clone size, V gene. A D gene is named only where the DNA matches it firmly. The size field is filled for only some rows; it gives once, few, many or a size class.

CDR3: CASSPPTGGLTSVLDNEQFF
DNA: TGTGCCAGTAGTCCTCCGACAGGGGGCCTCACTAGCGTACTTGACAATGAGCAGTTCTTC
D: TRBD1
J: TRBJ2-1
size: NA
V: TRBV19

CDR3: CAITGRLDTGYTF
DNA: TGTGCCATCACCGGGAGACTCGACACCGGGTACACCTTC
D: NA
J: TRBJ1-2
size: NA
V: TRBV10-3

CDR3: CAWSPGTTVGDTQYF
DNA: TGTGCCTGGAGCCCCGGGACTACAGTTGGAGATACGCAGTATTTT
D: TRBD2
J: TRBJ2-3
size: NA
V: TRBV30

CDR3: CASSQTPGQGRYEQYF
DNA: TGCGCCAGCAGCCAAACCCCGGGACAGGGTAGGTACGAGCAGTACTTC
D: TRBD1
J: TRBJ2-7
size: NA
V: TRBV4-1

CDR3: CASGQLNTEAFF
DNA: TGTGCCAGCGGACAGTTGAACACTGAAGCTTTCTTT
D: NA
J: TRBJ1-1
size: NA
V: TRBV5-6

CDR3: CASSDTEEAYGYTF
DNA: TGTGCCAGTTCTGACACCGAGGAGGCCTATGGCTACACCTTC
D: NA
J: TRBJ1-2
size: few
V: TRBV2

CDR3: CASTLAGTRNTEAFF
DNA: TGTGCCAGCACCCTTGCCGGGACACGGAACACTGAAGCTTTCTTT
D: NA
J: TRBJ1-1
size: NA
V: TRBV2

CDR3: CASSSTGLAANTGELFF
DNA: TGTGCCAGCAGCTCCACGGGACTAGCGGCCAACACCGGGGAGCTGTTTTTT
D: TRBD2
J: TRBJ2-2
size: NA
V: TRBV7-8

CDR3: CASMPVREAYEQYF
DNA: TGTGCCAGCATGCCTGTGCGGGAGGCGTACGAGCAGTACTTC
D: TRBD2
J: TRBJ2-7
size: NA
V: TRBV2

CDR3: CAISTSGTDTQYF
DNA: TGTGCCATCAGCACTAGCGGCACAGATACGCAGTATTTT
D: TRBD2
J: TRBJ2-3
size: NA
V: TRBV10-3

CDR3: CASSLNRDKEAFF
DNA: TGTGCCAGCAGTTTAAATCGGGACAAAGAAGCTTTCTTT
D: NA
J: TRBJ1-1
size: NA
V: TRBV28

CDR3: CASSEAGRDGGQPQHF
DNA: TGTGCCAGCAGTGAAGCGGGTAGGGATGGAGGTCAGCCCCAGCATTTT
D: NA
J: TRBJ1-5
size: NA
V: TRBV2